The rows below give T cell receptor beta chains drawn from one sample of a study of cytomegalovirus exposure and HLA in healthy donors. Assay: immunoSEQ multiplex PCR; the TCRdb copy retains only in-frame clones and omits some. This sample has around 250,000 clones; 85% to 95% occur once, and the top ten carry approximately 1.5%. Material: PBMCs. The receptors originated from a girl aged 2-15 years in good health and CMV-seronegative. Both conserved end residues are part of each CDR3. D genes are given only for firm matches. Clone size is stated in some rows and not others, as once, few, many or a class when expanded.

v_gene: TRBV27
j_gene: TRBJ2-7
d_gene: TRBD2
abundance: -
CDR3nt: TGTGCCAGCAGTTTAGCGGGAGGGCCCCACGAGCAGTACTTC
CDR3aa: CASSLAGGPHEQYF

v_gene: TRBV27
j_gene: TRBJ2-7
d_gene: -
abundance: once
CDR3nt: TGTGCCAGCACAGGACACTCCTACGAGCAGTACTTC
CDR3aa: CASTGHSYEQYF

v_gene: TRBV18
j_gene: TRBJ1-2
d_gene: TRBD1
abundance: -
CDR3nt: TGTGCCAGCTCATCCCAGGGGGCGGACTATGGCTACACCTTC
CDR3aa: CASSSQGADYGYTF

v_gene: TRBV6-1
j_gene: TRBJ1-4
d_gene: TRBD1
abundance: -
CDR3nt: TGTGCCAGCAGGTCACAGGGGGCTAATGAAAAACTGTTTTTT
CDR3aa: CASRSQGANEKLFF

v_gene: TRBV5-5
j_gene: TRBJ1-2
d_gene: -
abundance: -
CDR3nt: TGTGCCAGCAGCTTGGAAGGAGACTATGGCTACACCTTC
CDR3aa: CASSLEGDYGYTF

v_gene: TRBV19
j_gene: TRBJ1-2
d_gene: -
abundance: -
CDR3nt: TGTGCCAGTAGTATTTCAGGGATTCTCTATGGCTACACCTTC
CDR3aa: CASSISGILYGYTF

v_gene: TRBV7-9
j_gene: TRBJ2-5
d_gene: -
abundance: -
CDR3nt: TGTTCCAGCAGCTTAACGGGACTCCAAGAGACCCAGTACTTC
CDR3aa: CSSSLTGLQETQYF

v_gene: TRBV10-3
j_gene: TRBJ2-7
d_gene: TRBD1
abundance: few
CDR3nt: TGTGCCACAGCGACAGGGGTCTACGAGCAGTACTTC
CDR3aa: CATATGVYEQYF

v_gene: TRBV11-2
j_gene: TRBJ2-1
d_gene: -
abundance: -
CDR3nt: TGTGCCAGCAGCCCGAGGGGGTCCTTCCTTTACAATGAGCAGTTCTTC
CDR3aa: CASSPRGSFLYNEQFF

v_gene: TRBV7-3
j_gene: TRBJ1-3
d_gene: -
abundance: -
CDR3nt: TGTGCCAGCAGCCTAACCCACTCTGGAAACACCATATATTTT
CDR3aa: CASSLTHSGNTIYF

v_gene: TRBV15
j_gene: TRBJ1-1
d_gene: -
abundance: -
CDR3nt: TGTGCCACCAGCAGAGGAGGATTCGAAAGCACTGAAGCTTTCTTT
CDR3aa: CATSRGGFESTEAFF

v_gene: TRBV5-6
j_gene: TRBJ1-1
d_gene: TRBD1
abundance: -
CDR3nt: TGTGCCAGCACTTTCACACAGGGGATCACTGAAGCTTTCTTT
CDR3aa: CASTFTQGITEAFF

v_gene: TRBV5-6
j_gene: TRBJ1-1
d_gene: -
abundance: -
CDR3nt: TGTGCCAGCAGCCATATGGACAGGAACACTGAAGCTTTCTTT
CDR3aa: CASSHMDRNTEAFF

v_gene: TRBV27
j_gene: TRBJ1-1
d_gene: -
abundance: -
CDR3nt: TGTGCCAGCAGTTCAGGGCTTGAAGCTTTCTTT
CDR3aa: CASSSGLEAFF

v_gene: TRBV7-2
j_gene: TRBJ2-7
d_gene: -
abundance: -
CDR3nt: TGTGCCAGCAGCCCTTCCTACGAGCAGTACTTC
CDR3aa: CASSPSYEQYF

v_gene: TRBV6-1
j_gene: TRBJ2-1
d_gene: -
abundance: -
CDR3nt: TGTGCCAGCGACGGCGGGGGCCCCCAGCATGAGCAGTTCTTC
CDR3aa: CASDGGGPQHEQFF

v_gene: TRBV15
j_gene: TRBJ2-1
d_gene: TRBD2
abundance: -
CDR3nt: TGTGCCACCAGCAGTGGGGGGAGGGCCTACAATGAGCAGTTCTTC
CDR3aa: CATSSGGRAYNEQFF

v_gene: TRBV2
j_gene: TRBJ1-6
d_gene: TRBD1
abundance: -
CDR3nt: TGTGCCAGCAGGGGACAGGTTAATTCACCCCTCCACTTT
CDR3aa: CASRGQVNSPLHF

v_gene: TRBV27
j_gene: TRBJ2-7
d_gene: -
abundance: -
CDR3nt: TGTGCCAGCAGTTTATCGGGCCGGGGGTTTGCCTACGAGCAGTACTTC
CDR3aa: CASSLSGRGFAYEQYF

v_gene: TRBV5-4
j_gene: TRBJ1-3
d_gene: TRBD1
abundance: -
CDR3nt: TGTGCCAGCAGTCCCGGGACAGGGGGATTCGGTAGCTCTGGAAACACCATATATTTT
CDR3aa: CASSPGTGGFGSSGNTIYF

v_gene: TRBV11-2
j_gene: TRBJ2-7
d_gene: TRBD1
abundance: -
CDR3nt: TGTGCCAGCAGCTTAGGAACAGGGGGCTACGAGCAGTACTTC
CDR3aa: CASSLGTGGYEQYF

v_gene: TRBV5-1
j_gene: TRBJ2-3
d_gene: -
abundance: -
CDR3nt: TGCGCCAGCCATAAGGGGGGGCCAGATACGCAGTATTTT
CDR3aa: CASHKGGPDTQYF

v_gene: TRBV7-3
j_gene: TRBJ1-1
d_gene: -
abundance: -
CDR3nt: TGTGCCAGCAGCTTATTCGGGGACACTGAAGCTTTCTTT
CDR3aa: CASSLFGDTEAFF

v_gene: TRBV6-5
j_gene: TRBJ1-2
d_gene: TRBD1
abundance: -
CDR3nt: TGTGCCATTAAGTCCACAGGGGTTGGCTACACCTTC
CDR3aa: CAIKSTGVGYTF

v_gene: TRBV6-5
j_gene: TRBJ1-2
d_gene: TRBD1
abundance: -
CDR3nt: TGTGCCAGCTCCCCGACAGGGGACTATGGCTACACCTTC
CDR3aa: CASSPTGDYGYTF

v_gene: TRBV27
j_gene: TRBJ2-5
d_gene: TRBD2
abundance: -
CDR3nt: TGTGCCAGCAGTTCTCTGCCCGGACTAGCGGGGGGGGATGGGAAGACCCAGTACTTC
CDR3aa: CASSSLPGLAGGDGKTQYF

v_gene: TRBV19
j_gene: TRBJ2-1
d_gene: TRBD2
abundance: -
CDR3nt: TGTGCCAGTAGTATGGGGGTTAGCGGGAGGACCTACAATGAGCAGTTCTTC
CDR3aa: CASSMGVSGRTYNEQFF

v_gene: TRBV30
j_gene: TRBJ1-2
d_gene: TRBD1
abundance: -
CDR3nt: TGTGCCTGGAACAGGGGGCTTGGTGGCTACACCTTC
CDR3aa: CAWNRGLGGYTF

v_gene: TRBV27
j_gene: TRBJ1-2
d_gene: -
abundance: once
CDR3nt: TGTGCCAGCAGTTTATCGGGCGCATACTATGGCTACACCTTC
CDR3aa: CASSLSGAYYGYTF